The T cell receptor beta chain under discussion was sequenced for a study of CD8+ T cells in alopecia areata. As for the study in general: Tofacitinib therapy lasting 6 to 18 months was followed by 6 months off drug.

Study-wide results and limits: Relative to normal scalp, lesional scalp, especially alopecia totalis/universalis, showed higher clonality.

The CDR3 is made up of 13 amino acids. Per the germline V gene, CDR1 is LGHNA and CDR2 is YSLEER. Trimming cost V 5 bases and J 8 bases, with 13 bases left between them. The authors extracted RNA and reverse transcribed it into cDNA as the sequencing template. Only in-frame clones appear in the TCRdb table, and some are missing; sequencing was by immunoSEQ multiplex PCR. This sample yields over 100,000 clones, of which 49% are seen a single time; approximately 18% belongs to the top ten. Lesional scalp punch biopsies and peripheral blood were collected from alopecia areata patients. On this clone: What it binds is unknown.

V is TRBV4-3 and J is TRBJ2-1; D not resolved. This material consisted of CD8+ T cells sorted from blood, taken at week 0. This TCR derives from a human donor with alopecia areata. The CDR3 region is CASSSSHFDEQFF. In DNA form, the CDR3 reads TGCGCCAGCAGCTCCTCCCACTTCGATGAGCAGTTCTTC.